Reported below is one T cell receptor beta chain. The data were produced by immunoSEQ multiplex PCR, yet TCRdb's version contains in-frame clones alone and is incomplete. This table holds about 50,000 clones, approximately 94% found once. This sample was taken from a study of T cell changes during pregnancy in multiple sclerosis. Unmatched junction bases numbered 3, after V lost 2 bases and J lost 2 bases. The CDR3 totals 15 residues. Germline CDR1 reads SNHLY; CDR2 reads FYNNEI. The sample was CD4+ T cells from peripheral blood mononuclear cells, taken in the third trimester of pregnancy. The rearrangement links TRBV2 to TRBJ2-7; 10 nucleotides agree with TRBD2. This TCR derives from a female donor with multiple sclerosis, enrolled in a pregnancy study. CDR3 protein: CASSEQAGGTYEQYF. The CDR3 DNA is TGTGCCAGCAGTGAACAAGCGGGAGGGACCTACGAGCAGTACTTC.